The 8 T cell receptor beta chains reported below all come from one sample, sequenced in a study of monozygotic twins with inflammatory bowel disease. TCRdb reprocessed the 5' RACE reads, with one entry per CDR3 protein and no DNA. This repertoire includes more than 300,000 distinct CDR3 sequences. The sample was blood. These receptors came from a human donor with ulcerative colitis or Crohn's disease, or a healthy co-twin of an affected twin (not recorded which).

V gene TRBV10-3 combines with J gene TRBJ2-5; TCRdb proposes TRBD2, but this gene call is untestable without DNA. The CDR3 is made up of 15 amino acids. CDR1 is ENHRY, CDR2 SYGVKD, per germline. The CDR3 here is CAISESAGGGETQYF.

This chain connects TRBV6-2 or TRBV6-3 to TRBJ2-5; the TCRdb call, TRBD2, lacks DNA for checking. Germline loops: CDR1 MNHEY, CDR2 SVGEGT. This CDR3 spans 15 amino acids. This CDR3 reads CASTEGTSVQETQYF.

The CDR3 region is CASSYSLDTDTQYF. This chain connects TRBV6-2 or TRBV6-3 to TRBJ2-3. This CDR3 region has 14 residues. Germline-derived CDR1 and CDR2 are MNHEY and SVGEGT.

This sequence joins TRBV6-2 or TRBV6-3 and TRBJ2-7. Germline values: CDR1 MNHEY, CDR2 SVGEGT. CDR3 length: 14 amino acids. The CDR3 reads CASSYTGSSYEQYF.

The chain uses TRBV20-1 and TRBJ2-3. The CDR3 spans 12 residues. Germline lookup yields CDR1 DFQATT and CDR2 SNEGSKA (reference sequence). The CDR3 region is CSARAGTDTQYF.

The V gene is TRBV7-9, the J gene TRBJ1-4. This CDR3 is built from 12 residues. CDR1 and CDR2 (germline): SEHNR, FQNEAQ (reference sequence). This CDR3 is CASWGGDEKLFF.

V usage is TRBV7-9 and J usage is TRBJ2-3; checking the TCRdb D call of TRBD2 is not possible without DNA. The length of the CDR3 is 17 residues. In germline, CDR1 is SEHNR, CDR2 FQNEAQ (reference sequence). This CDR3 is CASSLMTSGDSTDTQYF.

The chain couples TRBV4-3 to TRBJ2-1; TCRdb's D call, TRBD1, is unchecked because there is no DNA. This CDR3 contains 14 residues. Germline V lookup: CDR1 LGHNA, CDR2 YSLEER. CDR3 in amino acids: CASSQDPPYNEQFF.